This T cell receptor beta chain appears in the sequencing data of a study of post-analysis software for immune sequencing data. The study, taken as a whole, reports: Roughly five TRBV segments appeared more often in patients than in controls, and TRBV5-6, TRBV5-1 and TRBV20-1 were among these. Versus controls, multiple sclerosis patients showed significantly lower diversity (normalized Chao1). Samples from a shared batch, those prepared together, strongly co-clustered by F measure.

Trimming took off 1 base at V and 2 bases at J, with 13 bases between the two ends. The CDR3 contains 15 residues. Germline V gene data show CDR1 as SGHRS and CDR2 as YFSETQ. Unique molecular identifiers were built into the TCR beta cDNA libraries. The yield from roughly 1 to 10 million T cells was roughly 500,000 cDNA molecules in total. TCRdb re-derived calls from the PCR reads in MiXCR, one entry per CDR3 protein. The sample consists of fewer than 850,000 distinct CDR3 sequences, approximately 44% of them appearing once. This clonotype has more than one count but fewer than ten. Its antigen is not identified.

This rearrangement joins TRBV5-1 to TRBJ2-7; D possibly corresponds to TRBD1 (6 bases). The sample comprised blood. This receptor was identified in a girl aged 10 to 17 with multiple sclerosis. The CDR3 protein is CASSLRSGDPYEQYF. The CDR3 DNA sequence: TGCGCCAGCAGCTTGAGGTCAGGGGACCCCTACGAGCAGTACTTC.